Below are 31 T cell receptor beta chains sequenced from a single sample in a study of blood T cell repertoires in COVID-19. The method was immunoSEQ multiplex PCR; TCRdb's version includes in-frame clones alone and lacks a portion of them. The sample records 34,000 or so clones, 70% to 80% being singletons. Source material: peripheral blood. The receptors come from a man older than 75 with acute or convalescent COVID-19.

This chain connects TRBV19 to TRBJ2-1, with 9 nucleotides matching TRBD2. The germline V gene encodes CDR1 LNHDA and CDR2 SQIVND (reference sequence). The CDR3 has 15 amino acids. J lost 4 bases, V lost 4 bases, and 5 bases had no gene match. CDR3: CASSTNSGGYNEQFF. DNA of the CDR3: TGTGCCAGTAGTACCAACAGCGGGGGGTACAATGAGCAGTTCTTC.

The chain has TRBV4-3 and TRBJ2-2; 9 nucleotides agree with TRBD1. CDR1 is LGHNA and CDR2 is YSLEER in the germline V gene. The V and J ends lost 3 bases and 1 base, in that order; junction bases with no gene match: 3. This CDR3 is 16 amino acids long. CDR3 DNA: TGCGCCAGCAGCCATAACAGGGGGCGGAACACCGGGGAGCTGTTTTTT. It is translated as CASSHNRGRNTGELFF.

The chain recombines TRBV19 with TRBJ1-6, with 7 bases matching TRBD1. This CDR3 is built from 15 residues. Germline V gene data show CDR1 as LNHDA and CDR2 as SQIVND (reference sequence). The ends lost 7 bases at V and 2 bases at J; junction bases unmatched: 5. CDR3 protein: CASNRGKAYNSPLHF. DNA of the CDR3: TGTGCCAGTAACAGGGGTAAGGCCTATAATTCACCCCTCCACTTT. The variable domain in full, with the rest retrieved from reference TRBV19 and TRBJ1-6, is DGGITQSPKYLFRKEGQNVTLSCEQNLNHDAMYWYRQDPGQGLRLIYYSQIVNDFQKGDIAEGYSVSREKKESFPLTVTSAQKNPTAFYLCASNRGKAYNSPLHFGNGTRLTVT.

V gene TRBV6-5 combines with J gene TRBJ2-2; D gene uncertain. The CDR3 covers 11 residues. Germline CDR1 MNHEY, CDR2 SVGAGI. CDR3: CAITDTGELFF. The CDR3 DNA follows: TGTGCTATCACAGACACCGGGGAGCTGTTTTTT.

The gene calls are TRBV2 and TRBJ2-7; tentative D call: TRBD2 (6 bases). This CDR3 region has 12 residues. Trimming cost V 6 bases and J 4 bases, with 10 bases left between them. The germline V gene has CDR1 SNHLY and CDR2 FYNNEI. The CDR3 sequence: CASREGSYEQYF. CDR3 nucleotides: TGTGCCAGCAGGGAGGGTTCTTACGAGCAGTACTTC.

Here the CDR3 DNA reads TGTGCCAGCAGCCAGGTGGGCGGGGAGGGCATTCAGTACTTC. This encodes CASSQVGGEGIQYF. The rearrangement uses TRBV4-2 and TRBJ2-4; 7 bases are a match to TRBD2. Trimming at V came to 3 bases and at J to 9 bases, leaving 8 bases not matched to a gene. The CDR3 is made up of 14 amino acids. Germline CDR1 LGHNA, CDR2 YNFKEQ.

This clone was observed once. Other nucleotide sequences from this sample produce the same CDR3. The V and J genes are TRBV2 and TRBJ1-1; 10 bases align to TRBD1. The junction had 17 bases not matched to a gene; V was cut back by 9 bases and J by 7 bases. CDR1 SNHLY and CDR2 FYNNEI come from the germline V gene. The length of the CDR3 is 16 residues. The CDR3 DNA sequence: TGTGCCAGTAGGGGGCTTGACAGGGGGCGTCTTGGTGAAGCTTTCTTT. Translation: CASRGLDRGRLGEAFF.

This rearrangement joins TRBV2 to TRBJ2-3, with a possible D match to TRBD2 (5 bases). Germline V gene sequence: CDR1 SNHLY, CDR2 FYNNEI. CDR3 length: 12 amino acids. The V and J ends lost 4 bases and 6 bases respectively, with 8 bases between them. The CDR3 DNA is TGTGCCAGCAGTGGTACTAGGGATACGCAGTATTTT. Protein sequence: CASSGTRDTQYF.

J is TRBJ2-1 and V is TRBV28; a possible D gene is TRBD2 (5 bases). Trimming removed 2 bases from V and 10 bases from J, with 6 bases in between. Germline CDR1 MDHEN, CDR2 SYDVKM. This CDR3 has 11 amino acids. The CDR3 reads CASSLTREQFF. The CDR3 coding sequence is TGTGCCAGCAGTTTAACTAGAGAGCAGTTCTTC.

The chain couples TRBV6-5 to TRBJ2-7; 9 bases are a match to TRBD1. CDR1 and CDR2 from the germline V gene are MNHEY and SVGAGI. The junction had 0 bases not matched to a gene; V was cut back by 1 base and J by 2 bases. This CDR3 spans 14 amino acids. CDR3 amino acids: CASSYYRGPYEQYF. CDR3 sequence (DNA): TGTGCCAGCAGTTACTACAGGGGGCCCTACGAGCAGTACTTC.

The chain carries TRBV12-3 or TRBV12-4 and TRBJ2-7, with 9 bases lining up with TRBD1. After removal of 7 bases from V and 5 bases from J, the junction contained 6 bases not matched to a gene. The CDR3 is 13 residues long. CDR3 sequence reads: CASTFGTGNEQYF. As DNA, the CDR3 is TGTGCCAGCACTTTCGGGACAGGGAACGAGCAGTACTTC.

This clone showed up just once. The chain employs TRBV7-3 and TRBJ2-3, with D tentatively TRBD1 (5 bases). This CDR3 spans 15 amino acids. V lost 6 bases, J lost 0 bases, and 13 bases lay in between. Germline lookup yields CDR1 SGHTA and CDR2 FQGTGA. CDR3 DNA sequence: TGTGCCAGCAGGGAGACAGCGATTAGCACAGATACGCAGTATTTT. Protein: CASRETAISTDTQYF.

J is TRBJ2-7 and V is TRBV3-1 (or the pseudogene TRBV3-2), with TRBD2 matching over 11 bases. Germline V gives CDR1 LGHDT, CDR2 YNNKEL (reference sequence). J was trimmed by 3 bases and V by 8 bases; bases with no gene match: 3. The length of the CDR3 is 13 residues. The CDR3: CASRLAGGYEQYF. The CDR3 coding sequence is TGTGCCAGCCGCCTAGCGGGGGGCTACGAGCAGTACTTC.

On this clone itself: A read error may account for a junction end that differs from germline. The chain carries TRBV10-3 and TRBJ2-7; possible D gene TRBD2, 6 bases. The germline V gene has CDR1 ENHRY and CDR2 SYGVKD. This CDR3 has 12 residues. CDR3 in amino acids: CAISEPDRDSDF. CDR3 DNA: TGTGCCATCAGTGAGCCGGACCGGGACTCGGACTTC.

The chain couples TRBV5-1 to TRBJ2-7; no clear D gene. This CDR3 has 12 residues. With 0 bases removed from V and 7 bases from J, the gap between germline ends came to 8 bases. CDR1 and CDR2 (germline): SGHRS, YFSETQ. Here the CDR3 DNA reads TGCGCCAGCAGCTTGGACAGCCGGGAGCAGTACTTC. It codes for CASSLDSREQYF. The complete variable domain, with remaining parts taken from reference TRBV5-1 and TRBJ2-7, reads KAGVTQTPRYLIKTRGQQVTLSCSPISGHRSVSWYQQTPGQGLQFLFEYFSETQRNKGNFPGRFSGRQFSNSRSEMNVSTLELGDSALYLCASSLDSREQYFGPGTRLTVT.

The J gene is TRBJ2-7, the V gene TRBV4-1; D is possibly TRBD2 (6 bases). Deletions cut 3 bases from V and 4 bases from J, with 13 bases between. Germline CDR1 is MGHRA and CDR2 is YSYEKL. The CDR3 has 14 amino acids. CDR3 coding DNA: TGCGCCAGCAGCCACCGAGGGGACTCGTACGAGCAGTACTTC. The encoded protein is CASSHRGDSYEQYF.

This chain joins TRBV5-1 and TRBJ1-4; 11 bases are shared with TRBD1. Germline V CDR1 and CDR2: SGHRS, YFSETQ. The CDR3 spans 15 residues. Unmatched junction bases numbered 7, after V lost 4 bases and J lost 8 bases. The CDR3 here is CASSLGQGAEEKLFF. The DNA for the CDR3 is TGCGCCAGCAGCCTCGGACAGGGGGCAGAAGAAAAACTGTTTTTT.

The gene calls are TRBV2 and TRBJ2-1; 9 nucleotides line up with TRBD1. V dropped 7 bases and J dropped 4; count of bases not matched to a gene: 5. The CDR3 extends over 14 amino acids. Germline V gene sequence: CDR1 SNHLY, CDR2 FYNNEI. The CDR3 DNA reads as TGTGCCAGCAAGGCGGGACAGGGTTACAATGAGCAGTTCTTC. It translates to CASKAGQGYNEQFF. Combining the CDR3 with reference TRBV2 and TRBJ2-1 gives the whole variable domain EPEVTQTPSHQVTQMGQEVILRCVPISNHLYFYWYRQILGQKVEFLVSFYNNEISEKSEIFDDQFSVERPDGSNFTLKIRSTKLEDSAMYFCASKAGQGYNEQFFGPGTRLTVL.

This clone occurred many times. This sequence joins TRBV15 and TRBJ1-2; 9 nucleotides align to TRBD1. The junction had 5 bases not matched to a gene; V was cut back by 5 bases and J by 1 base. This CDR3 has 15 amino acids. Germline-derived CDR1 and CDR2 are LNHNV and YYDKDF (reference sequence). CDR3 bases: TGTGCCACCAGCCCAGGGACAGGGTTTAACTATGGCTACACCTTC. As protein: CATSPGTGFNYGYTF.

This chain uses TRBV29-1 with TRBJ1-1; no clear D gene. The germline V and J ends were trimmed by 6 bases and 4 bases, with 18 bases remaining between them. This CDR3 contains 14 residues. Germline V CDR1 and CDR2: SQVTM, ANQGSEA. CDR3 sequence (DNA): TGCAGCGTCTCTCTCTCCTCTAGTGGCACTGAAGCTTTCTTT. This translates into CSVSLSSSGTEAFF.

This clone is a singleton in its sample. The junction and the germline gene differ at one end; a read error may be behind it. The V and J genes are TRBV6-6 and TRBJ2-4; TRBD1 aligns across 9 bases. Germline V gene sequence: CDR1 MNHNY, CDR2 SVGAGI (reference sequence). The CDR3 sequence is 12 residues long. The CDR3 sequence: CASTPEGQGPEF. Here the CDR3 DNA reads TGTGCCAGCACCCCAGAGGGACAGGGCCCTGAATTC.

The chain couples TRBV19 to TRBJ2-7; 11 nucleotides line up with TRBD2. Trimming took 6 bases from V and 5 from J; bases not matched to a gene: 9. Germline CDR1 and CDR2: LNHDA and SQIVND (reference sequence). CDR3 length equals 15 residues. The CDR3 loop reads CASRSLAGGMDEQYF. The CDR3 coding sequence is TGTGCCAGTAGAAGCCTAGCGGGGGGTATGGACGAGCAGTACTTC.

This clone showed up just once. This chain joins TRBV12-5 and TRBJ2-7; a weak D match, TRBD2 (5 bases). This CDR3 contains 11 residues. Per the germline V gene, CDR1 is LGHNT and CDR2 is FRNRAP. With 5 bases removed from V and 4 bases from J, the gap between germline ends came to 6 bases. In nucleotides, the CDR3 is TGTGCTAGTGGTCCGGGATACGAGCAGTACTTC. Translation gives CASGPGYEQYF.

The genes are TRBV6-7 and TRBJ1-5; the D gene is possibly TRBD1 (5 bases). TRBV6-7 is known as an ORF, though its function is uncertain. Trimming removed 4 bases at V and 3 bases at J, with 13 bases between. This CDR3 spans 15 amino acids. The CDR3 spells CASSSRDSVNQPQHF. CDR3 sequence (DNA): TGTGCCAGCAGTTCTCGAGACAGCGTCAATCAGCCCCAGCATTTT.

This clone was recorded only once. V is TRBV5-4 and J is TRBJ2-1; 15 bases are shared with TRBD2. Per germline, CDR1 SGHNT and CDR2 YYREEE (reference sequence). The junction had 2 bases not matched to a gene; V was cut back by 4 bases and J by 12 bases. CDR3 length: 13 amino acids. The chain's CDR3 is CASSPGLAGGQFF. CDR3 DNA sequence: TGTGCCAGCAGCCCGGGACTAGCGGGAGGGCAGTTCTTC.

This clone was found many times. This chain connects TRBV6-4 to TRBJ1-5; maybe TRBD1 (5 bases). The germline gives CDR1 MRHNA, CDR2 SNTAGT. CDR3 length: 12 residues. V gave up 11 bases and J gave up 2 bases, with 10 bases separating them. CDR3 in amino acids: CAVGRGNQPQHF. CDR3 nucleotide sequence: TGTGCCGTTGGCAGGGGCAATCAGCCCCAGCATTTT.

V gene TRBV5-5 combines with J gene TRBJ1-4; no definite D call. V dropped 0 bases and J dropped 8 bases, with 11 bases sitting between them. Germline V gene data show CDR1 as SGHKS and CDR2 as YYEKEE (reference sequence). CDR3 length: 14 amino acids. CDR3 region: CASSLGDFGEKLFF. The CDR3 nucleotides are TGTGCCAGCAGCTTGGGAGACTTTGGAGAAAAACTGTTTTTT.

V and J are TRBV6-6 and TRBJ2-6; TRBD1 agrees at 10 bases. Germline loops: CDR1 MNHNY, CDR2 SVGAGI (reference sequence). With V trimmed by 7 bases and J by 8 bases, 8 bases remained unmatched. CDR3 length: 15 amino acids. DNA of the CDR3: TGTGCCAGCAATCGACCGGGACAGGGGACCAACGTCCTGACTTTC. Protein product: CASNRPGQGTNVLTF.

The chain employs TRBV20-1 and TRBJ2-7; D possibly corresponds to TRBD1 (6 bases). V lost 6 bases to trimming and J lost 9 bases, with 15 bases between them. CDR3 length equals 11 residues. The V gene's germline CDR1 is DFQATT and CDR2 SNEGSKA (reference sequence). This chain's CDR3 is CSARQETGQYF. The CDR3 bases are TGCAGTGCCCGACAGGAAACGGGGCAGTACTTC.

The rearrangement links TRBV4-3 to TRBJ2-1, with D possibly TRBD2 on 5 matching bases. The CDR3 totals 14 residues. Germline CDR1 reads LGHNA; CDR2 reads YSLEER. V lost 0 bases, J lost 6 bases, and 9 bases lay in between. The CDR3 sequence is CASSQDVRANEQFF. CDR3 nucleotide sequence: TGCGCCAGCAGCCAAGATGTGCGGGCCAATGAGCAGTTCTTC.

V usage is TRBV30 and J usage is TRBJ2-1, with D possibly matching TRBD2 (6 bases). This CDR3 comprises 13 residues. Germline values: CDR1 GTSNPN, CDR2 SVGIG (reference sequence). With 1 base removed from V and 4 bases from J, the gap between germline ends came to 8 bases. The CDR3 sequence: CAWSGLEYNEQFF. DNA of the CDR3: TGTGCCTGGAGTGGACTAGAATACAATGAGCAGTTCTTC.